What follows describes a single TCR beta chain. Antigen: not known. The data belong to a study of cytomegalovirus exposure and HLA in healthy donors. Broader study findings: The classifier was said to identify cytomegalovirus status with high specificity and sensitivity.

Sequencing used immunoSEQ multiplex PCR; TCRdb keeps in-frame clones, though not all of them. Seen here are about 180,000 clones, approximately 86% observed once, and the top ten hold approximately 2.4%. This CDR3 is 17 amino acids long. Trimming pared 0 bases from V and 3 bases from J, leaving 19 bases between. Germline V gene sequence: CDR1 SGDLS, CDR2 YYNGEE. The clonotype originates from a man in his late teens or twenties in good health and CMV-seropositive. The sample consisted of PBMCs. The J gene is TRBJ2-7, the V gene TRBV9; possible D gene TRBD2, 6 bases. CDR3 coding DNA: TGTGCCAGCAGCGTAGCATCAGGGACTCACTCAATCTACGAGCAGTACTTC. It yields the protein CASSVASGTHSIYEQYF.